The rows below give T cell receptor beta chains drawn from one sample of a study of regulatory T cells in long-lasting Graves disease. TCRdb reanalysed the multiplex PCR reads using MiXCR and keeps one entry per CDR3 protein. The sample shows about 400,000 distinct CDR3 sequences, under 20% of them seen only once. The same data also contributed to another study, on T cells in Graves' hyperthyroidism and ophthalmopathy.

Sequencing used peripheral blood mononuclear cells (PBMCs), obtained at new diagnosis, from a patient treated with antithyroid drugs. The receptors here all came from a woman younger than 30 with Graves disease. Both conserved end residues are part of each CDR3. Fields, in order: CDR3 DNA, CDR3 protein, D gene, V gene, CDR3 length, clone size, J gene. The D gene is left open where the match is weak. Not every row has a clone size; where given, it reads once, few, many or a size class.

TGTGCCAGCAGCACCCTTGGGGGGATAACAGATACGCAGTATTTT,CASSTLGGITDTQYF,.,TRBV7-8,15,many,TRBJ2-3
TGTGCCAGCAGCGTCGACGCAGGGTCTGGAAACACCATATATTTT,CASSVDAGSGNTIYF,.,TRBV9,15,few,TRBJ1-3
TGCGCCAGCAGCTTGGCCGGGACCGGGGAAGGACTGCTTTTT,CASSLAGTGEGLLF,.,TRBV5-1,14,few,TRBJ1-4
TGTGCCAGTACGAATAGCCGGGAGCTACCAAACTACAATGAGCAGTTCTTC,CASTNSRELPNYNEQFF,.,TRBV19,17,.,TRBJ2-1
TGCGCCAGCAGCTTGGTGCAGGGGCGCGATGAGCAGTTCTTC,CASSLVQGRDEQFF,.,TRBV5-1,14,many,TRBJ2-1
TGTGCCAACGGACAGGGCTTCAGCTCCTACGAGCAGTACTTC,CANGQGFSSYEQYF,TRBD1,TRBV2,14,few,TRBJ2-7
TGTGCCAGCAGCGCCCACGAGGGGGGCACTGAAGCTTTCTTT,CASSAHEGGTEAFF,.,TRBV9,14,.,TRBJ1-1
TGTGCCAGCAGCCAAGCAAGGACAGGGTTCGGAGATACGCAGTATTTT,CASSQARTGFGDTQYF,TRBD1,TRBV3-1,16,many,TRBJ2-3
TGTGCCACCATCTACGGGGCAGGGAACACTGAAGCTTTCTTT,CATIYGAGNTEAFF,.,TRBV12-3/TRBV12-4,14,many,TRBJ1-1
TGTGCCAGCAGCTTAGTGGGCAGGGGGATTGAGCAGTTCTTC,CASSLVGRGIEQFF,TRBD1,TRBV11-2,14,many,TRBJ2-1
TGTGCCAGCAGCACAACCCGGGACAGGGGCCCGAATGAGCAGTTCTTC,CASSTTRDRGPNEQFF,TRBD1,TRBV11-2,16,many,TRBJ2-1
TGTGCCAGCAGCGTTCCCCCCGATACGCAGTATTTT,CASSVPPDTQYF,.,TRBV9,12,.,TRBJ2-3
TGTGCCATCAGTGCCGTCAATAGCGGCCCCTACGAGCAGTACTTC,CAISAVNSGPYEQYF,.,TRBV2,15,.,TRBJ2-7
TGTGCCAGCAATGTACAGGGGGCCACCGGGGAGCTGTTTTTT,CASNVQGATGELFF,TRBD1,TRBV2,14,once,TRBJ2-2
TGTGCCAGCAGTGATTGGGGGATGTCCTACGAGCAGTACTTC,CASSDWGMSYEQYF,.,TRBV2,14,many,TRBJ2-7
TGTGCCAGCTCACCGGTCAGGTTGCCTGAAGCTTTCTTT,CASSPVRLPEAFF,.,TRBV18,13,many,TRBJ1-1
TGTGCCAGCAGCGGGGGACGGACGAACACTGAAGCTTTCTTT,CASSGGRTNTEAFF,.,TRBV11-1,14,.,TRBJ1-1
TGTGCCAGCAGCCATGGGGATGAGCAGTTCTTC,CASSHGDEQFF,.,TRBV3-1,11,many,TRBJ2-1
TGTGCCAGCAGCTCAGGACTAGCGGGAGGGTGGGGCACAGATACGCAGTATTTT,CASSSGLAGGWGTDTQYF,TRBD2,TRBV5-5,18,many,TRBJ2-3
TGTGCCAGCACATACCAGGTATCCGACGAGCAGTACTTC,CASTYQVSDEQYF,.,TRBV12-3/TRBV12-4,13,few,TRBJ2-7
TGTGCCAGCTGTCAGCGGGACAGCAAACGAGTCAATCAGCCCCAGCATTTT,CASCQRDSKRVNQPQHF,TRBD1,TRBV28,17,many,TRBJ1-5
TGCAGCGTTCTGTGGGACTATGGCTACACCTTC,CSVLWDYGYTF,.,TRBV29-1,11,.,TRBJ1-2
TGTGCCAGCTCCTCCTCCGGACAGAACTATGGCTACACCTTC,CASSSSGQNYGYTF,.,TRBV18,14,many,TRBJ1-2
TGTGCCAGCACCGAAGCCCCCCATGGGGCCCAGTACTTC,CASTEAPHGAQYF,.,TRBV6-2/TRBV6-3,13,many,TRBJ2-5
TGTGCCAGCAGCGTGGACTACAATGAGCAGTCCTTC,CASSVDYNEQSF,.,TRBV9,12,.,TRBJ2-1
TGTGCCAGCAGTGCATCCCCGGGGACGAATGGCTACACCTTC,CASSASPGTNGYTF,.,TRBV12-3/TRBV12-4,14,many,TRBJ1-2
TGTGCCAGCAGTCTTTCCTACGAGCAGTTCTTC,CASSLSYEQFF,.,TRBV2,11,.,TRBJ2-1
TGTGCCAGCCGCACCCCGCAGGGGGCGCTGGAGACCCAGTACTTC,CASRTPQGALETQYF,TRBD1,TRBV28,15,many,TRBJ2-5
TGTGCCAGCAGCGAACCCTTCTCCGGGGGGCAAGAGACCCAGTACTTC,CASSEPFSGGQETQYF,TRBD2,TRBV9,16,.,TRBJ2-5
TGTGCCAGCAGAGCCGGGGTGGGGGCATCTAATGAAAAACTGTTTTTT,CASRAGVGASNEKLFF,.,TRBV2,16,many,TRBJ1-4
TGTGCCAGCAGCCAATACCTGGGGCAGAACACCGGGGAGCTGTTTTTT,CASSQYLGQNTGELFF,.,TRBV5-5,16,few,TRBJ2-2
TGTGCCAGCAGTTACACGGGGGGAACGGATGGCTACACCTTC,CASSYTGGTDGYTF,.,TRBV6-2/TRBV6-3,14,.,TRBJ1-2
TGCGCCAGCAGCTCATCGACTAGCTGGAAAGAGACCCAGTACTTC,CASSSSTSWKETQYF,TRBD2,TRBV5-1,15,few,TRBJ2-5
TGCAGCGCTACCATGGGCACTGAAGCTTTCTTT,CSATMGTEAFF,.,TRBV29-1,11,.,TRBJ1-1
TGTGCCACCAGCAGAGATCTGACAGTAAAAGAGACCCAGTACTTC,CATSRDLTVKETQYF,.,TRBV15,15,many,TRBJ2-5
TGCGCCAGCAGCCGGGATGTCGATGGCTACACCTTC,CASSRDVDGYTF,.,TRBV5-1,12,many,TRBJ1-2
TGTGCCAGCAGTGAGGGGTTCACCTCCTATAATTCACCCCTCCACTTT,CASSEGFTSYNSPLHF,.,TRBV2,16,few,TRBJ1-6
TGTGCCAGCAGCTTAACGGGAGGTTCATCCGGGGCCAACGTCCTGACTTTC,CASSLTGGSSGANVLTF,TRBD2,TRBV7-8,17,many,TRBJ2-6
TGCAGTGCTAGTAAAAACAATGAGCAGTTCTTC,CSASKNNEQFF,.,TRBV20-1,11,few,TRBJ2-1
TGTGCCAGCAGCCGAGAACTAGCGGGGGGTTACGAGCAGTACTTC,CASSRELAGGYEQYF,TRBD2,TRBV12-3/TRBV12-4,15,many,TRBJ2-7
TGTGCCAGCAGTGAATGGGACGAGACTAGAGGAACCGGGGAGCTGTTTTTT,CASSEWDETRGTGELFF,.,TRBV2,17,few,TRBJ2-2
TGTGCCAGCAGCTTATCGACAGGGGTGCAGTACTTC,CASSLSTGVQYF,TRBD1,TRBV7-9,12,.,TRBJ2-7
TGCAGTGCTAGAGCCCCGGACAGGGCAGAGACCCAGTACTTC,CSARAPDRAETQYF,TRBD1,TRBV20-1,14,many,TRBJ2-5
TGCGCCACCGGGGCGGGAGGGTACCCCTACGAGCAGTACTTC,CATGAGGYPYEQYF,TRBD2,TRBV5-1,14,.,TRBJ2-7
TGCGCCAGCAGCTTGGAGGGGGAGTGGTACAATGAGCAGTTCTTC,CASSLEGEWYNEQFF,.,TRBV5-1,15,many,TRBJ2-1
TGTGCCAGTAGCGGACAGTTTTCCATGGATACGCAGTATTTT,CASSGQFSMDTQYF,.,TRBV19,14,.,TRBJ2-3
TGTGCCAGCAGCCAAGTGTGGGACGGCAATCAGCCCCAGCATTTT,CASSQVWDGNQPQHF,.,TRBV3-1,15,many,TRBJ1-5
TGTGCCACCAGCAGCTTCACCCGGATTGAAGCTTTCTTT,CATSSFTRIEAFF,.,TRBV15,13,.,TRBJ1-1
TGTGCCAGCAGCTTAGGTCGGACACCGAATTCACCCCTCCACTTT,CASSLGRTPNSPLHF,.,TRBV7-8,15,many,TRBJ1-6
TGCGCCAGCAGCTTGCGGGGCCAGATGAACACTGAAGCTTTCTTT,CASSLRGQMNTEAFF,.,TRBV5-1,15,few,TRBJ1-1
TGCGCCAGCAGCTCTGCGGGACTAGCGGGAAACACCGGGGAGCTGTTTTTT,CASSSAGLAGNTGELFF,TRBD2,TRBV5-4,17,.,TRBJ2-2